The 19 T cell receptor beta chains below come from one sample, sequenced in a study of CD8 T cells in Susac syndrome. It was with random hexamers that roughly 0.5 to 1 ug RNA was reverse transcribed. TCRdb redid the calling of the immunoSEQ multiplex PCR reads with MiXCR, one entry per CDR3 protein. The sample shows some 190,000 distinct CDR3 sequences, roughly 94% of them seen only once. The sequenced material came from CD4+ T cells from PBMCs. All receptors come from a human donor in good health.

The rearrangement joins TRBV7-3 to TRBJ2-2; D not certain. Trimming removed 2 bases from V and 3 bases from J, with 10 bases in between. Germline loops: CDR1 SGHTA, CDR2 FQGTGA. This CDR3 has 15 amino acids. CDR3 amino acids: CASSLGLGDTGELFF. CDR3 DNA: TGTGCCAGCAGCTTAGGGCTGGGTGACACCGGGGAGCTGTTTTTT.

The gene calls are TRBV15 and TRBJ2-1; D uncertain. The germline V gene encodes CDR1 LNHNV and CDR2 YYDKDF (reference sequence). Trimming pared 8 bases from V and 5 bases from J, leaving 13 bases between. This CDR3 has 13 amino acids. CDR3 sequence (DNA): TGTGCCACCTGGGCACCCGGGCACAATGAGCAGTTCTTC. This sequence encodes CATWAPGHNEQFF.

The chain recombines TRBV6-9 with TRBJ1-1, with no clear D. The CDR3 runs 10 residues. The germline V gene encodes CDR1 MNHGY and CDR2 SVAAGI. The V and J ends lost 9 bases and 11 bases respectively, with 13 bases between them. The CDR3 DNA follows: TGTGCCAGTACTCCCGGGAAGGCTTTCTTT. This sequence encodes CASTPGKAFF.

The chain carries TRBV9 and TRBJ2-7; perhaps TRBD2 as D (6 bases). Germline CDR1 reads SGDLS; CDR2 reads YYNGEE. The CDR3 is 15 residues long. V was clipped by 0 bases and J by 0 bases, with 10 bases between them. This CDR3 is CASSVGIGSSYEQYF. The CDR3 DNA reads TGTGCCAGCAGCGTAGGTATCGGGAGCTCCTACGAGCAGTACTTC.

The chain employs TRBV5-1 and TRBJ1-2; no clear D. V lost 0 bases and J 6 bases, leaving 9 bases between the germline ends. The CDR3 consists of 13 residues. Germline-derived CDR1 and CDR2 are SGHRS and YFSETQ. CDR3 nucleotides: TGCGCCAGCAGCTTGGCGGGGTCTGATGGCTACACCTTC. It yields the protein CASSLAGSDGYTF.

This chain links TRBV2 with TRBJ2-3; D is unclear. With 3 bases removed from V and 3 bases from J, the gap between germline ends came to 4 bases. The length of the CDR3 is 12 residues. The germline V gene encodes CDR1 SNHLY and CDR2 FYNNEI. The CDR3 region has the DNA TGTGCCAGCAGTGACTTTACAGATACGCAGTATTTT. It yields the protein CASSDFTDTQYF.

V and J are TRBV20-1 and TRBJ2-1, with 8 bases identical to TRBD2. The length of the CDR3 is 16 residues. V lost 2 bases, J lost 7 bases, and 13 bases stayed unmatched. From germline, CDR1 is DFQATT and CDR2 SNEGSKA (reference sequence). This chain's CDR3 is CSARPWGGRMKNEQFF. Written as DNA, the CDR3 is TGCAGTGCTAGACCATGGGGCGGGAGGATGAAGAATGAGCAGTTCTTC.

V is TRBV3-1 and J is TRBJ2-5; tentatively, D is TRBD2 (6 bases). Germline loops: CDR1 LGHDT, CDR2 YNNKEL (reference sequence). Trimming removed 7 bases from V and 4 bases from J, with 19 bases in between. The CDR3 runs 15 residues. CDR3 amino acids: CASTLGLAGGETQYF. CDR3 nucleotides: TGTGCCAGCACCCTGGGGCTAGCCGGGGGAGAGACCCAGTACTTC.

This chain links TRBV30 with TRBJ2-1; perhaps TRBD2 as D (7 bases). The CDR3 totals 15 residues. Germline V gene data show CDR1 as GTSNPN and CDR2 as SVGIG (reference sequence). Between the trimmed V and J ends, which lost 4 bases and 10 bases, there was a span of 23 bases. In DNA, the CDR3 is TGTGCCTGGAACCGCCGGGACACACGGGGAGGGGAGCAGTTCTTC. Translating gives CAWNRRDTRGGEQFF.

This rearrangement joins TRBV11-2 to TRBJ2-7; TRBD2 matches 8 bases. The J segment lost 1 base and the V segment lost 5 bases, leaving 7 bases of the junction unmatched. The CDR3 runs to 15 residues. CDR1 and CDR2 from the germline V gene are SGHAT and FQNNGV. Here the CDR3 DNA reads TGTGCCAGCAGCCGGGGGGGGATTTATTCCTACGAGCAGTACTTC. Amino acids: CASSRGGIYSYEQYF.

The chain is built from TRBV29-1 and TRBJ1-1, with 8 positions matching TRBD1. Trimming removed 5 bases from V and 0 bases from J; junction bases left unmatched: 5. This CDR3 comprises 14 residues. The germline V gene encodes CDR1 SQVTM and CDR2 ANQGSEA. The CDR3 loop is CSVSQGGMNTEAFF. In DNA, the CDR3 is TGCAGCGTTTCACAGGGGGGCATGAACACTGAAGCTTTCTTT.

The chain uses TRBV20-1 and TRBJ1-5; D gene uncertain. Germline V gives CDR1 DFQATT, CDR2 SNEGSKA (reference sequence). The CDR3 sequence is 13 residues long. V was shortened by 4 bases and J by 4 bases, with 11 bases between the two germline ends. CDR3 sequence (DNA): TGCAGTGCTACTTTCTATGGGAATCAGCCCCAGCATTTT. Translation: CSATFYGNQPQHF.

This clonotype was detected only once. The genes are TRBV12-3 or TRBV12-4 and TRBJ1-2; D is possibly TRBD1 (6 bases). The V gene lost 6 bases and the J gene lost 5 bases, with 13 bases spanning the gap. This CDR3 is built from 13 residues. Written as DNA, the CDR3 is TGTGCCAGCAGGCTACAGGGAGAGTATGGCTACACCTTC. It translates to CASRLQGEYGYTF.

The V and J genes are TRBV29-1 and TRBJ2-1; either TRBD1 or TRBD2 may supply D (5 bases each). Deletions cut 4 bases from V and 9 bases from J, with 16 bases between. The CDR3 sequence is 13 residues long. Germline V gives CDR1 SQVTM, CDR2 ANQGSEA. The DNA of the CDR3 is TGCAGCGTTGGGGACCATATCCCGAGTGAGCAGTTCTTC. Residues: CSVGDHIPSEQFF.

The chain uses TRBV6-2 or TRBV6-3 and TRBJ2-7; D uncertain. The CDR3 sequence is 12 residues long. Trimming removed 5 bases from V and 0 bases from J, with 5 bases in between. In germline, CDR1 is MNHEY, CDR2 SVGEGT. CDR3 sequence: CASSRTSYEQYF. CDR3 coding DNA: TGTGCCAGCAGTAGAACCTCCTACGAGCAGTACTTC.

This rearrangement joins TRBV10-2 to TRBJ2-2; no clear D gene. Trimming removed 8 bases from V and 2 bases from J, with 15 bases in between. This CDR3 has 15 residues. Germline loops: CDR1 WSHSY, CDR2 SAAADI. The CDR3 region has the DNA TGCGCCAGCGTCTCGTCCGTTCCTAACACCGGGGAGCTGTTTTTT. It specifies CASVSSVPNTGELFF.

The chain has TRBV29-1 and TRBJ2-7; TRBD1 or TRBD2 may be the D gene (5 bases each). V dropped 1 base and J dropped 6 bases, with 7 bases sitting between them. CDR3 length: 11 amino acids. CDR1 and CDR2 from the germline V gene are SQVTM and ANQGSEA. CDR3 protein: CSVEVGTEQYV. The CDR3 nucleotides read TGCAGCGTTGAAGTCGGGACCGAGCAGTACGTC.

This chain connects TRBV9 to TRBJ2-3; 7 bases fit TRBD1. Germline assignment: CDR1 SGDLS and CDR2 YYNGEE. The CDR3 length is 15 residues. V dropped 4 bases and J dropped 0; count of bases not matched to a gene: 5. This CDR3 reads CASSPPGGSTDTQYF. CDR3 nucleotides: TGTGCCAGCAGCCCCCCAGGGGGAAGCACAGATACGCAGTATTTT.

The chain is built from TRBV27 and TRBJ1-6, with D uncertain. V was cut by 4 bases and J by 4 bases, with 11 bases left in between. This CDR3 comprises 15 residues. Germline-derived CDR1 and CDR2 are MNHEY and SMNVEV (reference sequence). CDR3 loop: CASSSSPVYNSPLHF. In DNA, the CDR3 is TGTGCCAGCAGTTCCTCCCCGGTGTATAATTCACCCCTCCACTTT.